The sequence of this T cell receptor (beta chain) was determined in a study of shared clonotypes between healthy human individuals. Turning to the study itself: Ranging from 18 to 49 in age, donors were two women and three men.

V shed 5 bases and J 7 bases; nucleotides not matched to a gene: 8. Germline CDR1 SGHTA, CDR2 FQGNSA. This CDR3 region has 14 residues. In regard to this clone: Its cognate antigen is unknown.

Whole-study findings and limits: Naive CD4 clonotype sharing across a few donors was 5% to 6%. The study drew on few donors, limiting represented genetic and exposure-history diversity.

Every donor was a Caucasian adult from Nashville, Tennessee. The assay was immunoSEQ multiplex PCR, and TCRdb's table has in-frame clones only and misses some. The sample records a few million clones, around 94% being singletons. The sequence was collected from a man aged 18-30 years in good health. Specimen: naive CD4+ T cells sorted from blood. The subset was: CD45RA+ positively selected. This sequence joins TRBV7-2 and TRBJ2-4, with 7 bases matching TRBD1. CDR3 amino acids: CASSGRQGRNIQYF. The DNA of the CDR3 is TGTGCCAGCAGCGGAAGACAGGGTCGGAACATTCAGTACTTC.